The 27 T cell receptor beta chains below all came from one sample that was sequenced in a study of radiation and T cells in renal cell carcinoma. TCRdb's table, derived via immunoSEQ multiplex PCR, lists solely in-frame clones and lacks some. The sample records around 94,000 clones, 75% to 90% being singletons. The time point: baseline pretreatment blood. Sample treatment: 15 Gy SBRT to primary tumor, nephrectomy 4 weeks later. The sequencing here drew on blood, taken from a patient whose treatment included radiotherapy and nephrectomy. The receptors were gathered from a man in his forties or fifties with renal cell carcinoma.

The chain is built from TRBV6-6 and TRBJ2-7; perhaps TRBD2 as D (5 bases). CDR1 MNHNY and CDR2 SVGAGI come from the germline V gene (reference sequence). This CDR3 has 15 residues. V lost 5 bases, J lost 3 bases, and 17 bases lay in between. CDR3 protein: CASSPGEILLYEQYF. The CDR3 DNA reads as TGTGCCAGCAGTCCCGGGGAAATACTCCTCTACGAGCAGTACTTC.

The chain couples TRBV9 to TRBJ2-5, with D uncertain. Germline CDR1 SGDLS, CDR2 YYNGEE. The germline V and J ends were trimmed by 2 bases and 0 bases, with 11 bases remaining between them. This CDR3 region has 15 residues. CDR3 bases: TGTGCCAGCAGCGTTCAATCTCGGTACCAAGAGACCCAGTACTTC. Translating gives CASSVQSRYQETQYF.

This chain connects TRBV9 to TRBJ2-3, with 11 bases lining up with TRBD2. Germline lookup yields CDR1 SGDLS and CDR2 YYNGEE. After removal of 0 bases from V and 4 bases from J, the junction contained 10 bases not matched to a gene. This CDR3 has 18 amino acids. The CDR3 loop is CASSVVAFGTSGPDTQYF. CDR3 nucleotide sequence: TGTGCCAGCAGCGTAGTGGCCTTCGGGACTAGCGGTCCAGATACGCAGTATTTT.

The rearrangement links TRBV5-1 to TRBJ2-5; 13 nucleotides line up with TRBD2. The CDR3 runs to 15 residues. Germline V gene sequence: CDR1 SGHRS, CDR2 YFSETQ. Trimming cost V 4 bases and J 4 bases; bases outside gene matches: 4. Here the CDR3 reads CASSTGLAGRETQYF. The CDR3 DNA sequence: TGCGCCAGCAGCACGGGACTAGCGGGAAGAGAGACCCAGTACTTC.

The gene calls are TRBV28 and TRBJ2-1; 10 bases line up with TRBD2. The CDR3 has 16 residues. Germline V gene data show CDR1 as MDHEN and CDR2 as SYDVKM. With V trimmed by 1 base and J by 9 bases, 9 bases remained unmatched. CDR3 loop: CASSLFELAGVGEQFF. DNA of the CDR3: TGTGCCAGCAGTTTATTTGAGCTAGCGGGAGTAGGTGAGCAGTTCTTC.

The V call is TRBV7-2, the J call TRBJ2-7; tentatively, D is TRBD1 (5 bases). Germline CDR1 reads SGHTA; CDR2 reads FQGNSA. The CDR3 sequence is 13 residues long. Trimming stripped 3 bases from V and 1 base from J, with 7 bases between. CDR3 amino acids: CASSLRQSYEQYF. The CDR3, as DNA: TGTGCCAGCAGCTTGAGACAGTCCTACGAGCAGTACTTC.

This clone was seen a single time. This sequence joins TRBV18 and TRBJ2-5, with 8 bases that match TRBD2. The length of the CDR3 is 17 residues. The germline V gene has CDR1 KGHSH and CDR2 LQKENI. J was trimmed by 0 bases and V by 6 bases; bases with no gene match: 12. CDR3 loop: CASSLASLAGHQETQYF. CDR3 coding DNA: TGTGCCAGCTCCCTTGCTTCTCTAGCGGGCCACCAAGAGACCCAGTACTTC.

V usage is TRBV11-2 and J usage is TRBJ2-3, with 9 bases matching TRBD1. The CDR3 has 15 amino acids. CDR1 is SGHAT, CDR2 FQNNGV, per germline. V trimming: 4 bases; J trimming: 1 base; junction bases outside the gene matches: 3. The CDR3 reads CASSSGQGRTDTQYF. DNA for the CDR3: TGTGCCAGCAGCTCGGGACAGGGACGCACAGATACGCAGTATTTT. The full variable domain, completed using reference TRBV11-2 and TRBJ2-3, is EAGVAQSPRYKIIEKRQSVAFWCNPISGHATLYWYQQILGQGPKLLIQFQNNGVVDDSQLPKDRFSAERLKGVDSTLKIQPAKLEDSAVYLCASSSGQGRTDTQYFGPGTRLTVL.

The chain combines TRBV2 with TRBJ1-4; 11 nucleotides line up with TRBD1. Germline CDR1 reads SNHLY; CDR2 reads FYNNEI. The CDR3 is made up of 15 amino acids. The ends lost 6 bases at V and 5 bases at J; junction bases unmatched: 5. The CDR3 is CASRVGTGGNEKLFF. The CDR3 DNA reads TGTGCCAGCAGGGTAGGGACAGGGGGAAATGAAAAACTGTTTTTT.

This chain connects TRBV28 to TRBJ1-1; D is undetermined. The CDR3 extends over 13 amino acids. V was shortened by 2 bases and J by 3 bases, with 7 bases between the two germline ends. The germline CDR1 and CDR2 sequences are MDHEN and SYDVKM. The CDR3 here is CASSLAEYTEAFF. DNA of the CDR3: TGTGCCAGCAGTTTAGCAGAATACACTGAAGCTTTCTTT.

This chain links TRBV10-3 with TRBJ2-3, with 15 positions matching TRBD2. Germline CDR1 ENHRY, CDR2 SYGVKD. With V trimmed by 4 bases and J by 5 bases, 7 bases remained unmatched. The CDR3 has 17 amino acids. CDR3 amino acids: CAISARTGLAGGDTQYF. The CDR3 bases are TGTGCCATCAGTGCCCGGACGGGACTAGCGGGAGGAGATACGCAGTATTTT.

The V call is TRBV5-4, the J call TRBJ2-1, with D perhaps matching TRBD1 (5 bases). V lost 4 bases, J lost 8 bases, and 16 bases lay in between. The CDR3 contains 14 residues. CDR1 and CDR2 (germline): SGHNT, YYREEE (reference sequence). The CDR3 sequence is CASSLTGIGDEQFF. The CDR3 DNA reads as TGTGCCAGCAGCCTAACAGGAATAGGAGATGAGCAGTTCTTC.

The V call is TRBV28, the J call TRBJ1-1; D ambiguous. V lost 5 bases, J lost 1 base, and 8 bases lay in between. Germline assignment: CDR1 MDHEN and CDR2 SYDVKM. This CDR3 has 13 residues. The CDR3 DNA sequence: TGTGCCAGCAGTGACCACAGGAACACTGAAGCTTTCTTT. Its protein is CASSDHRNTEAFF.

The chain is built from TRBV6-5 and TRBJ2-1, with a weak D call TRBD2 (6 bases). CDR1 and CDR2 from the germline V gene are MNHEY and SVGAGI. CDR3 length: 15 amino acids. V lost 6 bases and J 7 bases, leaving 19 bases between the germline ends. The CDR3 sequence is CASSPPGVGRNEQFF. Here the CDR3 DNA reads TGTGCCAGCAGCCCACCCGGGGTAGGGAGGAATGAGCAGTTCTTC.

This rearrangement joins TRBV5-1 to TRBJ1-1, with D possibly TRBD1 on 5 matching bases. Germline loops: CDR1 SGHRS, CDR2 YFSETQ. This CDR3 has 15 residues. The V end was cut by 3 bases, the J end by 1 base, with 13 bases between. The CDR3 protein is CASSYKGWGNTEAFF. In DNA form, the CDR3 reads TGCGCCAGCAGCTATAAGGGGTGGGGGAACACTGAAGCTTTCTTT.

The genes are TRBV14 and TRBJ2-1; 7 nucleotides agree with TRBD1. The CDR3 is made up of 16 amino acids. Trimming took 2 bases from V and 4 from J; bases not matched to a gene: 8. CDR1 and CDR2 from the germline V gene are SGHDN and FVKESK. This CDR3 is CASSQYQGQFYNEQFF. CDR3 in DNA: TGTGCCAGCAGCCAATACCAGGGACAGTTTTACAATGAGCAGTTCTTC.

This clone was observed once. The genes are TRBV5-1 and TRBJ2-5; D call uncertain. This CDR3 is 13 amino acids long. Germline V gene lookup returns CDR1 SGHRS and CDR2 YFSETQ. The V end was cut by 4 bases, the J end by 1 base, with 8 bases between. This CDR3 reads CASSASSQETQYF. The CDR3, as DNA: TGCGCCAGCAGCGCCAGCTCCCAAGAGACCCAGTACTTC. The full variable domain, its missing parts supplied by reference TRBV5-1 and TRBJ2-5, is KAGVTQTPRYLIKTRGQQVTLSCSPISGHRSVSWYQQTPGQGLQFLFEYFSETQRNKGNFPGRFSGRQFSNSRSEMNVSTLELGDSALYLCASSASSQETQYFGPGTRLLVL.

As for this clone: Its ends do not fully match the called genes, so a read error is possible. This CDR3 is also generated by other DNA sequences in the sample. This CDR3 reads CASSLAGGEYTEAFF. In DNA, the CDR3 is TGTGCCAGCAGTTTAGCTGGGGGCGAATACACTGAAGCTTTCTTT. The chain combines TRBV7-9 with TRBJ1-1; tentatively, D is TRBD1 (6 bases). Germline CDR1 is SEHNR and CDR2 is FQNEAQ (reference sequence). CDR3 length: 15 residues. Together with reference TRBV7-9 and TRBJ1-1, the CDR3 gives the full variable domain: DTGVSQNPRHKITKRGQNVTFRCDPISEHNRLYWYRQTLGQGPEFLTYFQNEAQLEKSRLLSDRFSAERPKGSFSTLEIQRTEQGDSAMYLCASSLAGGEYTEAFFGQGTRLTVV.

The CDR3 region has the DNA TGTGCCAGCAGTGGGTCCAGGGGTTTTTATGAGCAGTTCTTC. Translating gives CASSGSRGFYEQFF. The chain links TRBV6-1 to TRBJ2-1, with TRBD1 as a possible D gene (6 bases). With 4 bases removed from V and 8 bases from J, the gap between germline ends came to 15 bases. The CDR3 sequence is 14 residues long. Germline V CDR1 and CDR2: MNHNS, SASEGT.

The chain joins TRBV11-2 to TRBJ1-1; the D gene is possibly TRBD1 (6 bases). The V gene's germline CDR1 is SGHAT and CDR2 FQNNGV. The CDR3 loop spans 13 amino acids. Deletions cut 1 base from V and 4 bases from J, with 7 bases between. Here the CDR3 DNA reads TGTGCCAGCAGCTTAGCCAGGGGCACTGAAGCTTTCTTT. This gives the protein CASSLARGTEAFF. The whole variable domain, filled in from reference TRBV11-2 and TRBJ1-1, reads EAGVAQSPRYKIIEKRQSVAFWCNPISGHATLYWYQQILGQGPKLLIQFQNNGVVDDSQLPKDRFSAERLKGVDSTLKIQPAKLEDSAVYLCASSLARGTEAFFGQGTRLTVV.

J is TRBJ2-7 and V is TRBV19, with unresolved D. This CDR3 spans 14 amino acids. CDR1 is LNHDA and CDR2 is SQIVND in the germline V gene (reference sequence). The V end was cut by 3 bases, the J end by 6 bases, with 15 bases between. CDR3 nucleotides: TGTGCCAGTAGTATCCGTGGAAGTCCCGGCGAGCAGTACTTC. This gives the protein CASSIRGSPGEQYF.

V gene TRBV5-4 combines with J gene TRBJ2-2; D may be TRBD2 (5 bases). CDR3 length: 15 amino acids. Between the trimmed V and J ends, which lost 1 base and 5 bases, there was a span of 12 bases. The germline V gene has CDR1 SGHNT and CDR2 YYREEE (reference sequence). CDR3 nucleotides: TGTGCCAGCAGCTTGCAACTAGATGGGACCGGGGAGCTGTTTTTT. Translating it yields CASSLQLDGTGELFF.

This clone was seen once. The chain couples TRBV27 to TRBJ1-1; maybe TRBD1 (5 bases). Germline V gene sequence: CDR1 MNHEY, CDR2 SMNVEV (reference sequence). The CDR3 covers 17 residues. Trimming shortened V by 5 bases and J by 0 bases, and 19 bases separated the two germline ends. CDR3 in DNA: TGTGCCAGCAGTCCCCTCTACCAGGTAGGGGTGAACACTGAAGCTTTCTTT. It yields the protein CASSPLYQVGVNTEAFF.

This chain connects TRBV5-1 to TRBJ2-5, with 10 bases matching TRBD2. Germline V CDR1 and CDR2: SGHRS, YFSETQ. CDR3 length equals 16 residues. The V and J ends lost 2 bases and 3 bases, in that order; junction bases with no gene match: 7. The CDR3 DNA reads as TGCGCCAGCAGCTTATTGGGACTAGCGACCAAAGAGACCCAGTACTTC. It codes for CASSLLGLATKETQYF.

This clone turned up a few times. The V gene is TRBV9, the J gene TRBJ2-1; D call uncertain. V lost 5 bases and J 8 bases, leaving 14 bases between the germline ends. Per germline, CDR1 SGDLS and CDR2 YYNGEE. The CDR3 extends over 13 amino acids. Here the CDR3 reads CASSRASTDEQFF. CDR3 sequence (DNA): TGTGCCAGCAGTCGAGCCAGCACCGATGAGCAGTTCTTC.

The chain uses TRBV9 and TRBJ1-6; D is unresolved. V lost 0 bases and J 0 bases, leaving 7 bases between the germline ends. Germline loops: CDR1 SGDLS, CDR2 YYNGEE. The CDR3 extends over 16 amino acids. The CDR3 DNA sequence: TGTGCCAGCAGCGTAGATGAGAGCTCCTATAATTCACCCCTCCACTTT. Translated, it gives CASSVDESSYNSPLHF.

This chain connects TRBV27 to TRBJ2-1; D not resolved. This CDR3 spans 13 amino acids. V lost 2 bases, J lost 4 bases, and 6 bases lay in between. Germline V gene sequence: CDR1 MNHEY, CDR2 SMNVEV (reference sequence). CDR3 in DNA: TGTGCCAGCAGTTTAACCCTATACAATGAGCAGTTCTTC. Protein product: CASSLTLYNEQFF.